One and the same sample provided the 9 T cell receptor beta chains below, sequenced in a study of cytomegalovirus exposure and HLA in healthy donors. The primer mix had 60 Vbeta and 13 Jbeta primers. TCRdb's table, derived via immunoSEQ multiplex PCR, lists solely in-frame clones and lacks some. This sample has over 150,000 clones, with just under 80% found just once. The sample consisted of PBMCs. The receptors originated from a woman between 50 and 59 years old in good health and CMV-seropositive.

The V and J genes are TRBV4-3 and TRBJ1-4, with D hard to call. CDR3 length: 14 amino acids. Trimming removed 3 bases from V and 10 bases from J, with 15 bases in between. Germline V gives CDR1 LGHNA, CDR2 YSLEER. CDR3 residues: CASSHERGLGKLFF. The CDR3 bases are TGCGCCAGCAGCCATGAACGCGGGCTAGGAAAACTGTTTTTT.

The chain carries TRBV9 and TRBJ2-7, with TRBD2 identical over 7 bases. Germline V gene data show CDR1 as SGDLS and CDR2 as YYNGEE. This CDR3 is 14 amino acids long. V shed 3 bases and J 6 bases; nucleotides not matched to a gene: 9. The CDR3 nucleotides are TGTGCCAGCAGCGGAAGGACTAGTACGGTCGAGCAGTACTTC. It is translated as CASSGRTSTVEQYF. The whole variable domain, remainder taken from reference TRBV9 and TRBJ2-7, is DSGVTQTPKHLITATGQRVTLRCSPRSGDLSVYWYQQSLDQGLQFLIQYYNGEERAKGNILERFSAQQFPDLHSELNLSSLELGDSALYFCASSGRTSTVEQYFGPGTRLTVT.

The chain recombines TRBV12-5 with TRBJ2-5, with D maybe TRBD2 (5 bases). The V end was cut by 3 bases, the J end by 1 base, with 18 bases between. The CDR3 has 17 amino acids. Germline loops: CDR1 LGHNT, CDR2 FRNRAP. The DNA of the CDR3 is TGTGCTAGTGGTTTTAATAGTCGTGAGGGAGTCCAAGAGACCCAGTACTTC. Amino acid sequence: CASGFNSREGVQETQYF.

The chain links TRBV18 to TRBJ2-1; 9 bases are shared with TRBD2. The V gene's germline CDR1 is KGHSH and CDR2 LQKENI. This CDR3 contains 17 residues. V was pared by 4 bases and J by 8 bases, with 15 bases of the junction left unmatched. The CDR3 sequence is CASSRLAGESPIDEQFF. In DNA form, the CDR3 reads TGTGCCAGCTCACGATTAGCGGGAGAGTCCCCCATAGATGAGCAGTTCTTC.

The table lists this clone with a few counts. This chain joins TRBV18 and TRBJ2-1, with 9 bases matching TRBD2. The CDR3 spans 16 residues. Germline values: CDR1 KGHSH, CDR2 LQKENI. Trimming at V came to 3 bases and at J to 1 base, leaving 4 bases not matched to a gene. The CDR3 DNA reads TGTGCCAGCTCACCCTATAGCGGGAGTTCCTACAATGAGCAGTTCTTC. Encoded protein: CASSPYSGSSYNEQFF.

This sequence joins TRBV5-1 and TRBJ1-1, with 9 nucleotides matching TRBD1. CDR1 and CDR2 from the germline V gene are SGHRS and YFSETQ. The V segment lost 4 bases and the J segment 1 base; nucleotides outside the gene matches: 5. CDR3 size: 15 residues. The chain's CDR3 is CASSTGGIANTEAFF. For the CDR3, the DNA is TGCGCCAGCAGCACAGGGGGCATTGCGAACACTGAAGCTTTCTTT.

The rearrangement uses TRBV5-1 and TRBJ1-1; perhaps TRBD1 as D (5 bases). Germline CDR1 reads SGHRS; CDR2 reads YFSETQ. With 0 bases removed from V and 3 bases from J, the gap between germline ends came to 12 bases. The CDR3 runs 15 residues. This chain's CDR3 is CASSLGTGRDTEAFF. The CDR3 bases are TGCGCCAGCAGCTTGGGTACAGGTAGGGACACTGAAGCTTTCTTT.

The chain links TRBV2 to TRBJ2-5; D not resolved. The germline CDR1 and CDR2 sequences are SNHLY and FYNNEI. The CDR3 spans 13 residues. Trimming left V 3 bases short and J 9 bases short, with 14 bases between. The CDR3 DNA sequence: TGTGCCAGCAGTGACCCGCCCCCAGTGGCCCAGTACTTC. As protein: CASSDPPPVAQYF.

The chain recombines TRBV7-3 with TRBJ2-3; no clear D. V lost 1 base to trimming and J lost 6 bases, with 8 bases between them. The CDR3 is made up of 13 amino acids. Germline V gene lookup returns CDR1 SGHTA and CDR2 FQGTGA. The CDR3 reads CASSLITQDTQYF. The CDR3, as DNA: TGTGCCAGCAGCTTAATCACCCAGGATACGCAGTATTTT.